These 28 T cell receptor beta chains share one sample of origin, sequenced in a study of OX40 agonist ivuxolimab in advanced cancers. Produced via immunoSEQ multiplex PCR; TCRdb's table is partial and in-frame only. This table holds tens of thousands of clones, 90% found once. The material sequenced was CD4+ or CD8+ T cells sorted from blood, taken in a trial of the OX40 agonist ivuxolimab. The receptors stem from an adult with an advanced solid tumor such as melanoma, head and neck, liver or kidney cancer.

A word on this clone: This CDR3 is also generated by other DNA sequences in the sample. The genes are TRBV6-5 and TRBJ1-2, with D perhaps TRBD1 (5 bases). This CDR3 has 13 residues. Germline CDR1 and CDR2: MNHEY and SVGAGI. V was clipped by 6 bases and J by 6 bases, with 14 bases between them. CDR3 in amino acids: CASRQAIRDGYTF. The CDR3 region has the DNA TGTGCCAGCAGACAGGCAATCAGAGATGGCTACACCTTC.

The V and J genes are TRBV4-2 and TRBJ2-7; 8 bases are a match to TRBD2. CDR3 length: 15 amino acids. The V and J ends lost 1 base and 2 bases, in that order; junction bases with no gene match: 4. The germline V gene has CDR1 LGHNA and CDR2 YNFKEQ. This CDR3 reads CASSQAGGNTYEQYF. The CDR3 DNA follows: TGTGCCAGCAGCCAAGCGGGGGGGAACACCTACGAGCAGTACTTC.

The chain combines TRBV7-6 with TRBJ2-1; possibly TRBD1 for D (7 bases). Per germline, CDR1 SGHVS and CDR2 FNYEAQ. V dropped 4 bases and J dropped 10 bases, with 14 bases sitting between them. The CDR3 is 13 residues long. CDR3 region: CASSSTGRYEQFF. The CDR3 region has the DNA TGTGCCAGCAGCTCGACAGGGAGGTACGAGCAGTTCTTC. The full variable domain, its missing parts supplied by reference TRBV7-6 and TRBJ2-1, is GAGVSQSPRYKVTKRGQDVALRCDPISGHVSLYWYRQALGQGPEFLTYFNYEAQQDKSGLPNDRFSAERPEGSISTLTIQRTEQRDSAMYRCASSSTGRYEQFFGPGTRLTVL.

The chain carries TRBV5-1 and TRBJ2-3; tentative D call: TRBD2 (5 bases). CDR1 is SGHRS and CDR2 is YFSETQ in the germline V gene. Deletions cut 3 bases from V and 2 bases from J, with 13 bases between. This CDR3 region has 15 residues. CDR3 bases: TGCGCCAGCAGCTCCGTGGGAGACCTCACAGATACGCAGTATTTT. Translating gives CASSSVGDLTDTQYF.

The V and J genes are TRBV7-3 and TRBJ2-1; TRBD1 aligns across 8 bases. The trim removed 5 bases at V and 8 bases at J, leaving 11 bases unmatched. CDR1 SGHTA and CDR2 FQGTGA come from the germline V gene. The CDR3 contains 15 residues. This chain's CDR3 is CASSLSGQVFDEQFF. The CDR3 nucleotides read TGTGCCAGCAGCCTTTCGGGACAGGTTTTCGATGAGCAGTTCTTC.

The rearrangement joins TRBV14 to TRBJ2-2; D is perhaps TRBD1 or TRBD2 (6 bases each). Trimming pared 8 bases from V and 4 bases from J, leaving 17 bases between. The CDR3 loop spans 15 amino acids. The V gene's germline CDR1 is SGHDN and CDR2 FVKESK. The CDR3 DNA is TGTGCCAGCCGACGTCCCGGGGGCGGCACCGGGGAGCTGTTTTTT. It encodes CASRRPGGGTGELFF.

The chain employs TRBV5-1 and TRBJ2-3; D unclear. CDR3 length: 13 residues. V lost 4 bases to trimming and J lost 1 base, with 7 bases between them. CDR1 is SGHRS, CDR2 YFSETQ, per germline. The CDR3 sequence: CASSPDRTDTQYF. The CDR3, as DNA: TGCGCCAGCAGCCCCGATCGCACAGATACGCAGTATTTT.

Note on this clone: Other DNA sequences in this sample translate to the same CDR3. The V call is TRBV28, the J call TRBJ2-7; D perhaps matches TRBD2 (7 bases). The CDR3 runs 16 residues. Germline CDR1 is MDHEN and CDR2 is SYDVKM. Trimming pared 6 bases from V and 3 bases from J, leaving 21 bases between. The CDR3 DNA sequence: TGTGCCAGCAGGAGGGGGGGACGGGCTACAAACTACGAGCAGTACTTC. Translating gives CASRRGGRATNYEQYF.

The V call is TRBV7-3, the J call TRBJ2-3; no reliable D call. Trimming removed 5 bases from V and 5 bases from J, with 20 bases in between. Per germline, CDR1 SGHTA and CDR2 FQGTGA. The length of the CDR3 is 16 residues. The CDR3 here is CASSRLGLGTRDTQYF. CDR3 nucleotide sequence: TGTGCCAGCAGCCGACTCGGTCTGGGCACAAGAGATACGCAGTATTTT.

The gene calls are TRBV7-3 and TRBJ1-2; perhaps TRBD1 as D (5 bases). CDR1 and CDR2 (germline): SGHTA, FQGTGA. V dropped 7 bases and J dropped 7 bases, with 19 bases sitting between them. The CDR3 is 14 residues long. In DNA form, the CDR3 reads TGTGCCAGCACCTCAAAGGGGTCAAACCGTGGCTACACCTTC. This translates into CASTSKGSNRGYTF.

The chain's CDR3 is CASSLRNVDGYTF. The CDR3 region has the DNA TGTGCCAGCAGCTTAAGAAATGTGGATGGCTACACCTTC. The V and J genes are TRBV7-2 and TRBJ1-2; no reliable D call. The CDR3 consists of 13 residues. From germline, CDR1 is SGHTA and CDR2 FQGNSA. Trimming cost V 2 bases and J 6 bases, with 10 bases left between them.

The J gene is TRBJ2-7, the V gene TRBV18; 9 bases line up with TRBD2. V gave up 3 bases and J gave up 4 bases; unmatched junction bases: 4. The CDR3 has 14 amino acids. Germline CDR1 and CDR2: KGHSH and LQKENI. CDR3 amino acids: CASSPSGSLYEQYF. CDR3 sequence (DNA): TGTGCCAGCTCACCTAGCGGGAGCTTATACGAGCAGTACTTC.

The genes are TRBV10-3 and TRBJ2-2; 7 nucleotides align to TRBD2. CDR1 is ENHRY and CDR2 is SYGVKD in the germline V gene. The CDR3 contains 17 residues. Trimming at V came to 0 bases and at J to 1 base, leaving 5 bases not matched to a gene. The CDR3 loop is CAISESSLAVNTGELFF. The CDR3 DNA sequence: TGTGCCATCAGTGAGTCATCCCTAGCGGTGAACACCGGGGAGCTGTTTTTT.

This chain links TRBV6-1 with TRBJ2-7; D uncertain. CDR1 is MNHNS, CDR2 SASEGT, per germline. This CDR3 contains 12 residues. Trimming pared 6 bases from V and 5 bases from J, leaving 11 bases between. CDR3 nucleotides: TGTGCCAGCAGGTCGACAATCCACGAGCAGTACTTC. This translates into CASRSTIHEQYF.

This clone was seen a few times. The CDR3: CASSMPMGYRGDRAYEQYF. The CDR3, as DNA: TGTGCCAGCAGCATGCCAATGGGATATAGGGGGGACAGGGCCTACGAGCAGTACTTC. The chain joins TRBV21-1 to TRBJ2-7; the table's TRBD1 call for D was not verified on the DNA. TRBV21-1 is annotated as a pseudogene. CDR3 size: 19 residues.

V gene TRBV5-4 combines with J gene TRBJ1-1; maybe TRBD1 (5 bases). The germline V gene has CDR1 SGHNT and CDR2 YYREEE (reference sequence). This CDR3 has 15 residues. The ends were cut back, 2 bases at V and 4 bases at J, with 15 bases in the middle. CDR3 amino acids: CASSLGMGGSTEAFF. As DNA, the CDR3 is TGTGCCAGCAGCTTAGGGATGGGGGGGAGCACTGAAGCTTTCTTT.

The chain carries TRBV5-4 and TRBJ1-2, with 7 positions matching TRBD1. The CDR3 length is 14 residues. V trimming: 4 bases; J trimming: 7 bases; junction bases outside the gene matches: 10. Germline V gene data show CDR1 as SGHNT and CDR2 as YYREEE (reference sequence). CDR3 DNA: TGTGCCAGCAGCCCCCCCCAGGGGGTCTCTGGCTACACCTTC. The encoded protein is CASSPPQGVSGYTF.

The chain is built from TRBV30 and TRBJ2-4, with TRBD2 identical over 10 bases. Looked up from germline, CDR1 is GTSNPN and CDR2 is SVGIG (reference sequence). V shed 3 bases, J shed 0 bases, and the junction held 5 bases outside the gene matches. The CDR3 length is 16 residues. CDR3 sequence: CAWSGLAAQAKNIQYF. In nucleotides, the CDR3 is TGTGCCTGGAGCGGACTAGCGGCGCAAGCCAAAAACATTCAGTACTTC.

The DNA for the CDR3 is TGTGCCAGCAGGGGGACCGGCAGAGATACGCAGTATTTT. Protein sequence: CASRGTGRDTQYF. The gene calls are TRBV28 and TRBJ2-3; D might be TRBD1 or TRBD2, each matching 5 bases. CDR3 length: 13 amino acids. Germline CDR1 is MDHEN and CDR2 is SYDVKM. The germline V and J ends were trimmed by 6 bases and 5 bases, with 12 bases remaining between them. The full variable domain, its missing parts supplied by reference TRBV28 and TRBJ2-3, is DVKVTQSSRYLVKRTGEKVFLECVQDMDHENMFWYRQDPGLGLRLIYFSYDVKMKEKGDIPEGYSVSREKKERFSLILESASTNQTSMYLCASRGTGRDTQYFGPGTRLTVL.

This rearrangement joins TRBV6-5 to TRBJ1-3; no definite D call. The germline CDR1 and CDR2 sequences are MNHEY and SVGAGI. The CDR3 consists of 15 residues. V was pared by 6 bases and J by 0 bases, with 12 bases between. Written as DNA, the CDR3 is TGTGCCAGCAGATCGACACCATCCTCTGGAAACACCATATATTTT. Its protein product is CASRSTPSSGNTIYF.

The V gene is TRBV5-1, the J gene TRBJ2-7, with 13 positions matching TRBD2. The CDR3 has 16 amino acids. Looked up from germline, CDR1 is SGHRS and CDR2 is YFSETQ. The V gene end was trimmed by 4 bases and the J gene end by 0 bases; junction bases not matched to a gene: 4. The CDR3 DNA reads TGCGCCAGCAGCCCCCGGACTAGCGGGAGCTCCTACGAGCAGTACTTC. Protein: CASSPRTSGSSYEQYF.

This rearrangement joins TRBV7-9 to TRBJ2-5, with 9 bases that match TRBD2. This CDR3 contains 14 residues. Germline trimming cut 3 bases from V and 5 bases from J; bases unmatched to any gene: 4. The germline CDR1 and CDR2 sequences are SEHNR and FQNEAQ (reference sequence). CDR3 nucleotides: TGTGCCAGCAGCTTGGGACTAGCATCGGAGACCCAGTACTTC. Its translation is CASSLGLASETQYF.

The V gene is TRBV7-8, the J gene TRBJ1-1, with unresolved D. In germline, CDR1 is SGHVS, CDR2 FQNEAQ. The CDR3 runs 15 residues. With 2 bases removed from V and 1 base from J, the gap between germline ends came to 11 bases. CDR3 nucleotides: TGTGCCAGCAGCTTATTGGGTATTGGGAACACTGAAGCTTTCTTT. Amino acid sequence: CASSLLGIGNTEAFF.

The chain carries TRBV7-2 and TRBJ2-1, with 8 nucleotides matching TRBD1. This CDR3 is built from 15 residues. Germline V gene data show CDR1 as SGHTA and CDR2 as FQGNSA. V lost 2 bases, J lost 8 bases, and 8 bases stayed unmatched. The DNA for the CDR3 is TGTGCCAGCAGCTTAAGCCCCAGGGGGCGCGATGAGCAGTTCTTC. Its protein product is CASSLSPRGRDEQFF.

Here the CDR3 reads CSQGGQGRETQYF. In DNA, the CDR3 is TGCAGCCAAGGGGGGCAGGGGAGGGAGACCCAGTACTTC. The chain links TRBV29-1 to TRBJ2-5; D tentatively reads TRBD1 or TRBD2 (6 bases each). The germline V gene has CDR1 SQVTM and CDR2 ANQGSEA. The CDR3 extends over 13 amino acids. V dropped 8 bases and J dropped 5 bases, with 18 bases sitting between them.

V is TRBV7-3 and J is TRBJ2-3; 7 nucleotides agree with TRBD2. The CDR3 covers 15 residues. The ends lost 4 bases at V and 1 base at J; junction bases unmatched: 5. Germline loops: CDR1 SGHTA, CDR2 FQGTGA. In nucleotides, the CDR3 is TGTGCCAGCAGCTCCCTAGCGGCCGGCACAGATACGCAGTATTTT. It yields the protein CASSSLAAGTDTQYF.

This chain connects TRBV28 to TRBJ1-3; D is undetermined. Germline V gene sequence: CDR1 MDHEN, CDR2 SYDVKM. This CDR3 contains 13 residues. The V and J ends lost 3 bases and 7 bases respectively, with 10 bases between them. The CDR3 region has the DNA TGTGCCAGCAGTTTCCCCTCTCCTAACACCATATATTTT. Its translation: CASSFPSPNTIYF. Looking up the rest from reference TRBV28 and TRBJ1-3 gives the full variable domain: DVKVTQSSRYLVKRTGEKVFLECVQDMDHENMFWYRQDPGLGLRLIYFSYDVKMKEKGDIPEGYSVSREKKERFSLILESASTNQTSMYLCASSFPSPNTIYFGEGSWLTVV.

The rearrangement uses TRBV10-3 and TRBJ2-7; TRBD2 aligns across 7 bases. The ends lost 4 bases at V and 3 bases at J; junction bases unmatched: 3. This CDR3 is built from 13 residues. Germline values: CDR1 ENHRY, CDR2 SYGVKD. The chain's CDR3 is CAISGLAVYEQYF. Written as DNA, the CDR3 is TGTGCCATCAGTGGTCTAGCGGTCTACGAGCAGTACTTC.